One sample yielded the 5 T cell receptor beta chains listed below, sequenced in a study of cytomegalovirus exposure and HLA in healthy donors. The study ran its PCR with 60 Vbeta and 13 Jbeta primers. TCRdb's copy holds only in-frame clones and misses some; the assay was immunoSEQ multiplex PCR. Among about 130,000 clones listed, about 10% were seen once. Sequences were obtained from PBMCs. The receptors here all came from a woman aged 40 to 50 in good health and CMV-seropositive.

The rearrangement links TRBV2 to TRBJ1-5; D is undetermined. The CDR3 is made up of 13 amino acids. V was shortened by 7 bases and J by 4 bases, with 11 bases between the two germline ends. Germline V CDR1 and CDR2: SNHLY, FYNNEI. The CDR3 nucleotides are TGTGCCAGCACGATCCGGGGTAATCAGCCCCAGCATTTT. Amino acids: CASTIRGNQPQHF.

This clone was counted between two and nine times. J is TRBJ2-3 and V is TRBV10-3, with D possibly being TRBD1 (6 bases). Germline V gene data show CDR1 as ENHRY and CDR2 as SYGVKD. V lost 2 bases, J lost 2 bases, and 8 bases lay in between. The CDR3 runs 14 residues. The CDR3 bases are TGTGCCATCAGTGAGATGGGGGCCACAGATACGCAGTATTTT. Translating it yields CAISEMGATDTQYF.

This clone turned up a few times. The chain employs TRBV7-2 and TRBJ1-5; D might be TRBD1 (5 bases). The CDR3 sequence is 15 residues long. Germline values: CDR1 SGHTA, CDR2 FQGNSA. V was shortened by 1 base and J by 4 bases, with 11 bases between the two germline ends. In DNA, the CDR3 is TGTGCCAGCAGCTTAGGGCAGGGCTGGAATCAGCCCCAGCATTTT. This gives the protein CASSLGQGWNQPQHF. Full variable domain (missing parts from reference TRBV7-2 and TRBJ1-5): GAGVSQSPSNKVTEKGKDVELRCDPISGHTALYWYRQSLGQGLEFLIYFQGNSAPDKSGLPSDRFSAERTGGSVSTLTIQRTQQEDSAVYLCASSLGQGWNQPQHFGDGTRLSIL.

The J gene is TRBJ2-7, the V gene TRBV4-3; a weak D match, TRBD1 (6 bases). V was trimmed by 0 bases and J by 3 bases, leaving 12 bases between them. This CDR3 has 15 amino acids. Germline V gives CDR1 LGHNA, CDR2 YSLEER. CDR3 loop: CASSQELDSYYEQYF. The CDR3 region has the DNA TGCGCCAGCAGCCAAGAGCTGGACAGCTACTACGAGCAGTACTTC.

The chain employs TRBV5-1 and TRBJ1-6, with 9 bases fitting TRBD1. Germline CDR1 SGHRS, CDR2 YFSETQ. This CDR3 is built from 16 residues. Unmatched junction bases numbered 13, after V lost 3 bases and J lost 12 bases. The CDR3 nucleotides read TGCGCCAGCAGCTCGTCGGTCCCGGGACAGGGCTTACCCCTCCACTTT. It encodes CASSSSVPGQGLPLHF.